These T cell receptor beta chains were read from a single sample in a study of molecular identifiers for immune sequencing clone quantification. TCRdb re-analysed the PCR reads in MiXCR, keeping a single row per CDR3 protein. The sample includes about 640,000 distinct CDR3 sequences, about 20% seen only once; the top ten take 0.85%. The specimen was naive CD8+ T cells from blood, with Jurkat cell RNA spiked in. The receptors were gathered from a human donor in good health. Some libraries in this study had Jurkat cell RNA spiked in. Both conserved end residues are part of each CDR3. The order of the fields is D gene, V gene, clone size, J gene, CDR3 protein, CDR3 DNA. D genes are given only for firm matches. Only part of the rows carry a size: once, few, many, or a class if the clone is expanded.

d_call: NA; v_call: TRBV4-3; clone_size: many; j_call: TRBJ2-7; cdr3_aa: CASSQVRTASYEQYF; cdr3_nt: TGCGCCAGCAGCCAAGTCCGGACAGCTTCCTACGAGCAGTACTTC
d_call: NA; v_call: TRBV28; clone_size: many; j_call: TRBJ1-1; cdr3_aa: CAARSMTEAFF; cdr3_nt: TGTGCCGCCCGTAGTATGACTGAAGCTTTCTTT
d_call: NA; v_call: TRBV20-1; clone_size: many; j_call: TRBJ2-7; cdr3_aa: CSARPRAGSSYEQYF; cdr3_nt: TGCAGTGCTAGACCGCGGGCGGGGTCGTCCTACGAGCAGTACTTC
d_call: NA; v_call: TRBV5-6; clone_size: few; j_call: TRBJ2-7; cdr3_aa: CASSFRSDYEQYF; cdr3_nt: TGTGCCAGCAGCTTTCGGTCTGACTACGAGCAGTACTTC
d_call: NA; v_call: TRBV3-1; clone_size: many; j_call: TRBJ2-7; cdr3_aa: CASSQEGGPLYEQYF; cdr3_nt: TGTGCCAGCAGCCAAGAAGGGGGGCCCCTCTACGAGCAGTACTTC
d_call: NA; v_call: TRBV27; clone_size: few; j_call: TRBJ1-6; cdr3_aa: CASSLVREGNSPLHF; cdr3_nt: TGTGCCAGCAGTTTGGTCAGGGAAGGAAATTCACCCCTCCACTTT
d_call: TRBD2; v_call: TRBV18; clone_size: many; j_call: TRBJ2-6; cdr3_aa: CASSPGLAGDLSGANVLTF; cdr3_nt: TGTGCCAGCTCTCCGGGACTAGCGGGGGACCTTTCTGGGGCCAACGTCCTGACTTTC
d_call: NA; v_call: TRBV7-6; clone_size: many; j_call: TRBJ2-3; cdr3_aa: CASSPGGSRTDTQYF; cdr3_nt: TGTGCCAGCAGCCCCGGGGGATCTCGCACAGATACGCAGTATTTT
d_call: NA; v_call: TRBV9; clone_size: many; j_call: TRBJ1-2; cdr3_aa: CASSAPDRDLNYGYTF; cdr3_nt: TGTGCCAGCAGTGCCCCGGACAGAGACTTAAACTATGGCTACACCTTC
d_call: TRBD2; v_call: TRBV6-2/TRBV6-3; clone_size: once; j_call: TRBJ2-1; cdr3_aa: CASSYGGLAGGGEQFF; cdr3_nt: TGTGCCAGCAGTTACGGAGGACTAGCGGGAGGAGGTGAGCAGTTCTTC
d_call: TRBD1; v_call: TRBV2; clone_size: many; j_call: TRBJ1-1; cdr3_aa: CASSEAQGAVNTEAFF; cdr3_nt: TGTGCCAGCAGTGAAGCACAGGGGGCGGTCAACACTGAAGCTTTCTTT
d_call: NA; v_call: TRBV7-6; clone_size: many; j_call: TRBJ2-3; cdr3_aa: CASSLGWGGTDTQYF; cdr3_nt: TGTGCCAGCAGCCTCGGTTGGGGCGGGACAGATACGCAGTATTTT
d_call: NA; v_call: TRBV4-3; clone_size: many; j_call: TRBJ2-5; cdr3_aa: CASSLSLAGGLGQETQYF; cdr3_nt: TGCGCCAGCAGCCTGTCCCTCGCAGGGGGGCTTGGGCAAGAGACCCAGTACTTC
d_call: TRBD1; v_call: TRBV6-1; clone_size: many; j_call: TRBJ2-7; cdr3_aa: CASRGTGGDEQYF; cdr3_nt: TGTGCCAGCAGAGGGACAGGGGGCGACGAGCAGTACTTC
d_call: TRBD1; v_call: TRBV6-5; clone_size: many; j_call: TRBJ1-3; cdr3_aa: CASKTTGVSGNTIYF; cdr3_nt: TGTGCCAGCAAGACCACAGGGGTATCCGGAAACACCATATATTTT
d_call: NA; v_call: TRBV5-1; clone_size: NA; j_call: TRBJ2-1; cdr3_aa: CASSLAGGLNNELFF; cdr3_nt: TGCGCCAGCAGCTTGGCCGGGGGGCTAAACAATGAGCTGTTCTTC
d_call: TRBD2; v_call: TRBV7-9; clone_size: NA; j_call: TRBJ2-1; cdr3_aa: CASSLPSGLAGGSYNEQFF; cdr3_nt: TGTGCCAGCAGCTTACCGTCCGGACTAGCGGGGGGCTCCTACAATGAGCAGTTCTTC
d_call: NA; v_call: TRBV11-2; clone_size: many; j_call: TRBJ1-5; cdr3_aa: CASSANPPGSQPQHF; cdr3_nt: TGTGCCAGCAGCGCTAACCCCCCGGGTAGCCAGCCCCAGCATTTT
d_call: TRBD1; v_call: TRBV27; clone_size: few; j_call: TRBJ1-1; cdr3_aa: CAAKGGQGPTEAFF; cdr3_nt: TGTGCCGCAAAGGGGGGACAGGGGCCCACTGAAGCTTTCTTT
d_call: NA; v_call: TRBV12-3/TRBV12-4; clone_size: many; j_call: TRBJ2-3; cdr3_aa: CASSLPPDTQYF; cdr3_nt: TGTGCCAGCAGTCTCCCCCCGGATACGCAGTATTTT
d_call: TRBD1; v_call: TRBV19; clone_size: many; j_call: TRBJ2-7; cdr3_aa: CASSWGQAYEQYF; cdr3_nt: TGTGCCAGCAGCTGGGGACAGGCCTACGAGCAGTACTTC
d_call: NA; v_call: TRBV5-6; clone_size: few; j_call: TRBJ1-2; cdr3_aa: CASSFAGNNYGYTF; cdr3_nt: TGTGCCAGCAGCTTCGCCGGGAACAACTATGGCTACACCTTC
d_call: NA; v_call: TRBV19; clone_size: many; j_call: TRBJ1-2; cdr3_aa: CASSIRTNYGYTF; cdr3_nt: TGTGCCAGTAGTATCCGGACAAACTATGGCTACACCTTC
d_call: NA; v_call: TRBV5-6; clone_size: many; j_call: TRBJ1-6; cdr3_aa: CASSFISQPLHF; cdr3_nt: TGTGCCAGCAGCTTCATCAGTCAACCCCTCCACTTT
d_call: NA; v_call: TRBV5-5; clone_size: NA; j_call: TRBJ2-1; cdr3_aa: CASSLEGDSYNEQFF; cdr3_nt: TGTGCCAGCAGCTTGGAGGGGGATAGCTACAATGAGCAGTTCTTC
d_call: TRBD2; v_call: TRBV3-1; clone_size: NA; j_call: TRBJ2-3; cdr3_aa: CASSQDGGLDTQYF; cdr3_nt: TGTGCCAGCAGCCAAGACGGGGGGTTAGATACGCAGTATTTT
d_call: TRBD2; v_call: TRBV27; clone_size: NA; j_call: TRBJ2-2; cdr3_aa: CASSTLAGVGTGGLFF; cdr3_nt: TGTGCCAGCAGTACCTTAGCGGGAGTGGGCACCGGGGGGCTGTTTTTT